Listed here are 20 T cell receptor beta chains from one sample, sequenced in a study of beta chain features in type 1 diabetes. The study reverse transcribed the entire isolated RNA, so it sequenced expressed TCRB transcripts. Assay used: immunoSEQ multiplex PCR; TCRdb lists only in-frame clones, some missing. The data show about 360,000 clones, 10% to 15% seen once. Material: naive CD4+ T cells from blood. These TCRs come from a man aged 18 to 29 in good health.

In this sample, this clone turned up a few times. The rearrangement uses TRBV19 and TRBJ2-1; 8 bases match TRBD2. This CDR3 has 17 residues. Unmatched junction bases numbered 10, after V lost 5 bases and J lost 1 base. Germline assignment: CDR1 LNHDA and CDR2 SQIVND (reference sequence). The CDR3 here is CASSPRPGRGSYNEQFF. As DNA, the CDR3 is TGTGCCAGTAGTCCCCGACCCGGGAGGGGATCCTACAATGAGCAGTTCTTC.

This clone has a handful of counts. The V call is TRBV30, the J call TRBJ1-1; TRBD1 aligns across 7 bases. Trimming at V came to 6 bases and at J to 5 bases, leaving 6 bases not matched to a gene. The CDR3 runs to 12 residues. Germline V gives CDR1 GTSNPN, CDR2 SVGIG (reference sequence). Written as DNA, the CDR3 is TGTGCCTGCGACAGGGCGGGTACTGAAGCTTTCTTT. Translation: CACDRAGTEAFF.

This clone turned up a few times. V and J are TRBV27 and TRBJ2-5; 13 nucleotides align to TRBD2. Germline CDR1 is MNHEY and CDR2 is SMNVEV (reference sequence). This CDR3 is built from 17 residues. J was trimmed by 11 bases and V by 0 bases; bases with no gene match: 12. CDR3 loop: CASSLSSGLAGRAEQYF. For the CDR3, the DNA is TGTGCCAGCAGTTTATCGTCGGGACTAGCGGGACGAGCGGAGCAGTACTTC.

The table lists this clone with a few counts. V and J are TRBV7-2 and TRBJ2-1; 11 positions agree with TRBD2. Looked up from germline, CDR1 is SGHTA and CDR2 is FQGNSA. CDR3 size: 16 residues. The trim removed 5 bases at V and 1 base at J, leaving 4 bases unmatched. The CDR3 DNA follows: TGTGCCAGCAGCCGATTAGCGGGAGGGTCCTACAATGAGCAGTTCTTC. Translated, it gives CASSRLAGGSYNEQFF.

The chain has TRBV19 and TRBJ1-2; D is uncertain. The length of the CDR3 is 13 residues. Germline values: CDR1 LNHDA, CDR2 SQIVND (reference sequence). Trimming shortened V by 5 bases and J by 2 bases, and 9 bases separated the two germline ends. In nucleotides, the CDR3 is TGTGCCAGTAGTCGAGACGGGAACTATGGCTACACCTTC. Translated: CASSRDGNYGYTF.

This clone turned up a few times. This chain connects TRBV5-6 to TRBJ1-5; D perhaps matches TRBD1 (5 bases). The CDR3 is 17 amino acids. Trimming took off 4 bases at V and 0 bases at J, with 17 bases between the two ends. Germline lookup yields CDR1 SGHDT and CDR2 YYEEEE. Here the CDR3 reads CASSRIDSFHSNQPQHF. The CDR3 region has the DNA TGTGCCAGCAGCCGAATAGACAGTTTCCATAGCAATCAGCCCCAGCATTTT.

The chain combines TRBV7-9 with TRBJ1-5, with 8 bases that match TRBD1. Looked up from germline, CDR1 is SEHNR and CDR2 is FQNEAQ (reference sequence). Trimming removed 5 bases from V and 1 base from J; junction bases left unmatched: 16. This CDR3 is built from 19 residues. The CDR3 DNA follows: TGTGCCAGCAGCGTAGGTGGACAGGGTAGTCCCAAGAGCAATCAGCCCCAGCATTTT. It translates to CASSVGGQGSPKSNQPQHF.

This clone was seen more than once but under ten times. The chain joins TRBV9 to TRBJ1-1; tentative D call: TRBD1 (5 bases). Germline CDR1 SGDLS, CDR2 YYNGEE. The CDR3 runs 15 residues. V lost 2 bases and J lost 1, with 12 bases in between. CDR3 DNA: TGTGCCAGCAGCGTTAGGGGCAGCTCGAACACTGAAGCTTTCTTT. This translates into CASSVRGSSNTEAFF. Variable domain in full (rest from reference TRBV9 and TRBJ1-1): DSGVTQTPKHLITATGQRVTLRCSPRSGDLSVYWYQQSLDQGLQFLIQYYNGEERAKGNILERFSAQQFPDLHSELNLSSLELGDSALYFCASSVRGSSNTEAFFGQGTRLTVV.

This clone turned up a few times. V and J are TRBV30 and TRBJ1-6, with D unclear. CDR1 is GTSNPN, CDR2 SVGIG, per germline (reference sequence). The V and J ends lost 1 base and 10 bases respectively, with 14 bases between them. The CDR3 consists of 14 residues. CDR3 coding DNA: TGTGCCTGGAGTGGTTGGAGATCTGGGTCACCCCTCCACTTT. Residues: CAWSGWRSGSPLHF.

This clone occurred a few times. J is TRBJ2-7 and V is TRBV28; 9 nucleotides align to TRBD2. In germline, CDR1 is MDHEN, CDR2 SYDVKM. V gave up 2 bases and J gave up 2 bases; unmatched junction bases: 4. CDR3 size: 15 residues. CDR3 loop: CASSLPGLAAYEQYF. DNA for the CDR3: TGTGCCAGCAGTTTACCGGGACTAGCAGCCTACGAGCAGTACTTC.

This clone was observed a handful of times. The gene calls are TRBV28 and TRBJ2-1; D not resolved. V was pared by 2 bases and J by 4 bases, with 9 bases between. Germline V CDR1 and CDR2: MDHEN, SYDVKM. There are 14 residues in the CDR3. The DNA of the CDR3 is TGTGCCAGCAGTTTAGTCAAAGCTTACAATGAGCAGTTCTTC. As protein: CASSLVKAYNEQFF.

The rearrangement joins TRBV30 to TRBJ1-2; no firm D call. Per germline, CDR1 GTSNPN and CDR2 SVGIG (reference sequence). V lost 1 base and J lost 6, with 12 bases in between. CDR3 length: 13 amino acids. CDR3 residues: CAWSDFSYDGYTF. CDR3 coding DNA: TGTGCCTGGAGTGACTTTAGTTATGATGGCTACACCTTC.

V and J are TRBV21-1 and TRBJ2-1; the D call in the table, TRBD2, was not verified against the DNA. TRBV21-1 is labeled a pseudogene. The CDR3 extends over 13 amino acids. As DNA, the CDR3 is TGTGCCAGCAGCAAAGGGCAAGAGCGGGGGGGGTTCTTC. Amino acid sequence: CASSKGQERGGFF.

This clone has more than one count but fewer than ten. This chain links TRBV5-1 with TRBJ2-5; D perhaps matches TRBD1 (5 bases). CDR3 length equals 13 residues. The germline gives CDR1 SGHRS, CDR2 YFSETQ. Deletions cut 0 bases from V and 7 bases from J, with 10 bases between. The CDR3 region has the DNA TGCGCCAGCAGCTTGGGACAGCTGGCGACCCAGTACTTC. It encodes CASSLGQLATQYF.

This CDR3 reads CASSLPGQGFYEQYF. CDR3 DNA: TGTGCCAGCAGCTTACCGGGACAGGGATTCTACGAGCAGTACTTC. V gene TRBV7-8 combines with J gene TRBJ2-7; 9 bases are shared with TRBD1. The CDR3 spans 15 residues. Germline assignment: CDR1 SGHVS and CDR2 FQNEAQ. Trimming at V came to 2 bases and at J to 3 bases, leaving 5 bases not matched to a gene.

This chain uses TRBV18 with TRBJ2-1; D gene unclear. Germline V CDR1 and CDR2: KGHSH, LQKENI. Trimming left V 2 bases short and J 0 bases short, with 11 bases between. The CDR3 has 16 residues. The CDR3 DNA is TGTGCCAGCTCACCATTGGGCAGTAGCTCCTACAATGAGCAGTTCTTC. Translation: CASSPLGSSSYNEQFF.

This clone appeared a few times. The CDR3 spells CASSSPGTGEWEQYF. In nucleotides, the CDR3 is TGTGCCAGCAGTTCCCCCGGGACAGGGGAGTGGGAGCAGTACTTC. The gene calls are TRBV28 and TRBJ2-7; 10 nucleotides match TRBD1. The CDR3 is made up of 15 amino acids. Germline CDR1 reads MDHEN; CDR2 reads SYDVKM. The trim removed 4 bases at V and 7 bases at J, leaving 10 bases unmatched.

This clone was seen only a few times. V usage is TRBV6-5 and J usage is TRBJ1-1; D may be TRBD1 (6 bases). Germline V gene data show CDR1 as MNHEY and CDR2 as SVGAGI. Trimming pared 6 bases from V and 5 bases from J, leaving 13 bases between. This CDR3 is 13 amino acids long. The CDR3 protein is CASRLPGVTEAFF. In DNA, the CDR3 is TGTGCCAGCAGGCTGCCAGGGGTGACTGAAGCTTTCTTT.

This clone was counted a few times. V usage is TRBV29-1 and J usage is TRBJ2-3; 7 bases align to TRBD2. The length of the CDR3 is 13 residues. The ends lost 4 bases at V and 5 bases at J; junction bases unmatched: 6. Germline CDR1 and CDR2: SQVTM and ANQGSEA. CDR3 sequence: CSVVGGRIDTQYF. Here the CDR3 DNA reads TGCAGCGTTGTTGGCGGGAGAATAGATACGCAGTATTTT.

This clone was detected only a few times. The chain has TRBV30 and TRBJ2-3, with TRBD1 matching 8 bases. V lost 7 bases, J lost 4 bases, and 10 bases stayed unmatched. The CDR3 runs 14 residues. Germline values: CDR1 GTSNPN, CDR2 SVGIG (reference sequence). The CDR3 sequence is CAYSGGLDSDTQYF. Here the CDR3 DNA reads TGTGCCTACTCAGGGGGCCTGGACTCAGATACGCAGTATTTT.